Listed below are T cell receptor beta chains from one sample, sequenced in a study of graft-versus-host responses after intestinal transplantation. Which antigens these TCRs recognize remains unknown. This table comes from immunoSEQ multiplex PCR, and its TCRdb copy is limited to in-frame clones, with some not included. The sample records about 110,000 clones, around 95% being singletons. The sequencing used unstimulated CD8+ T cells sorted from spleen or lymph node cells, collected before intestinal transplant. Receptor source: a human donor who received an intestinal transplant. The CDR3 runs from the conserved cysteine through the conserved F or W. The D gene is left open where the match is weak. Expanded clones are given a class, and other clones once, few, many or no size at all.

>14|NA|TRBJ2-2|NA|TRBV27
CASLRHLNTGELFF
TGTGCCAGTTTAAGGCACTTGAACACCGGGGAGCTGTTTTTT
>14|NA|TRBJ1-6|NA|TRBV19
CASSWGSDNSPLHF
TGTGCCAGTAGTTGGGGTTCGGATAATTCACCCCTCCACTTT
>13|NA|TRBJ2-1|NA|TRBV7-7
CASSLAEGNEQFF
TGTGCTAGCAGCCTCGCGGAGGGGAATGAGCAGTTCTTC
>16|NA|TRBJ1-2|TRBD1|TRBV7-9
CASSSTGARELNGYTF
TGTGCCAGCAGCTCGACAGGGGCCCGGGAATTAAATGGCTACACCTTC
>13|NA|TRBJ2-1|TRBD2|TRBV19
CVSQGGSGGEQFF
TGTGTCAGTCAGGGCGGGAGTGGTGGTGAGCAGTTCTTC
>15|NA|TRBJ2-3|NA|TRBV5-1
CASSLGAISTDTQYF
TGCGCCAGCAGCTTGGGAGCGATTAGCACAGATACGCAGTATTTT
>16|NA|TRBJ1-5|NA|TRBV4-2
CASSQDWSAGNQPQHF
TGTGCCAGCAGCCAAGATTGGTCGGCTGGCAATCAGCCCCAGCATTTT
>13|NA|TRBJ1-1|NA|TRBV19
CASSIALNTEAFF
TGTGCCAGTAGTATAGCCCTGAACACTGAAGCTTTCTTT
>15|NA|TRBJ2-7|TRBD2|TRBV4-1
CASTGGGGSSSEQYF
TGCGCCAGCACCGGCGGGGGAGGTAGCAGCTCCGAGCAGTACTTC
>15|NA|TRBJ1-2|TRBD1|TRBV5-1
CASSRDSREHYGYTF
TGCGCCAGCAGCCGGGACAGCCGGGAGCACTATGGCTACACCTTC
>11|NA|TRBJ1-5|NA|TRBV28
CASGLNQPQHF
TGTGCCAGCGGCCTAAATCAGCCCCAGCATTTT
>13|NA|TRBJ1-6|NA|TRBV6-5
CASSATTNSPLHF
TGTGCCAGCAGTGCAACGACTAATTCACCCCTCCACTTT
>12|few|TRBJ1-2|NA|TRBV30
CAGGASSDGYTF
TGTGCCGGGGGGGCGTCCTCGGATGGCTACACCTTC
>16|NA|TRBJ1-2|NA|TRBV4-1
CASSEYTGGLNYGYTF
TGCGCCAGCAGCGAATACACCGGAGGGCTTAACTATGGCTACACCTTC
>14|few|TRBJ1-3|NA|TRBV10-1
CASSEGTSGNTIYF
TGCGCCAGCAGTGAGGGGACTTCTGGAAACACCATATATTTT
>13|NA|TRBJ1-1|NA|TRBV16
CASSLEASTEAFF
TGTGCCAGCAGCCTTGAGGCTAGCACTGAAGCTTTCTTT
>13|once|TRBJ2-3|NA|TRBV6-1
CASSEPSTDTQYF
TGTGCCAGCAGTGAACCTAGCACAGATACGCAGTATTTT
>12|NA|TRBJ2-1|NA|TRBV19
CASSPTPDEQFF
TGTGCCAGTAGTCCGACCCCGGATGAGCAGTTCTTC
>14|few|TRBJ2-7|NA|TRBV4-2
CASSQDLGYYEQYF
TGTGCCAGCAGCCAAGATCTAGGGTACTACGAGCAGTACTTC